These 27 T cell receptor beta chains were all obtained from the same sample, sequenced in a study of cytomegalovirus exposure and HLA in healthy donors. 13 Jbeta primers and 60 Vbeta primers were used for the PCR. TCRdb's table, derived via immunoSEQ multiplex PCR, lists solely in-frame clones and lacks some. The sample lists around 140,000 clones; about 77% were seen once. The sequenced sample was PBMCs. Every receptor here comes from a female donor in good health and CMV-seronegative.

The chain combines TRBV12-5 with TRBJ1-5; 10 bases fit TRBD1. The CDR3 length is 17 residues. J was trimmed by 7 bases and V by 7 bases; bases with no gene match: 16. From germline, CDR1 is LGHNT and CDR2 FRNRAP. CDR3 in amino acids: CASALGVGDRGYQPQHF. DNA of the CDR3: TGTGCTAGTGCCCTGGGAGTGGGGGACAGGGGATACCAGCCCCAGCATTTT.

J is TRBJ2-7 and V is TRBV19, with 13 bases identical to TRBD2. The CDR3 runs 15 residues. Germline V gene lookup returns CDR1 LNHDA and CDR2 SQIVND (reference sequence). The V and J ends lost 3 bases and 7 bases, in that order; junction bases with no gene match: 6. The CDR3 region has the DNA TGTGCCAGTAGTATCAGGGCGGGACTAGCGGGAGAGCAGTACTTC. Translating gives CASSIRAGLAGEQYF.

This chain links TRBV5-4 with TRBJ1-2, with no clear D. The germline CDR1 and CDR2 sequences are SGHNT and YYREEE (reference sequence). V was trimmed by 0 bases and J by 8 bases, leaving 8 bases between them. CDR3 length: 12 residues. The CDR3 DNA is TGTGCCAGCAGCTTGGATGCGGGAGGCTACACCTTC. This codes for CASSLDAGGYTF.

This chain links TRBV11-3 with TRBJ2-3; 11 nucleotides match TRBD2. Unmatched junction bases numbered 4, after V lost 1 base and J lost 4 bases. The CDR3 is 16 amino acids. Per the germline V gene, CDR1 is SGHNT and CDR2 is YENEEA. CDR3 amino acids: CASSLGSGGASDTQYF. For the CDR3, the DNA is TGTGCCAGCAGCTTAGGTAGCGGGGGGGCGTCAGATACGCAGTATTTT.

The rearrangement links TRBV10-3 to TRBJ2-2; 10 bases agree with TRBD2. Germline values: CDR1 ENHRY, CDR2 SYGVKD. There are 15 residues in the CDR3. With 8 bases clipped from V and 8 bases from J, the junction kept 11 bases outside the gene matches. CDR3 sequence reads: CAIGTGLARVGELFF. For the CDR3, the DNA is TGTGCCATCGGGACGGGACTAGCGAGAGTTGGGGAGCTGTTTTTT.

This chain links TRBV7-2 with TRBJ1-2; maybe TRBD1 (5 bases). V lost 2 bases to trimming and J lost 1 base, with 17 bases between them. The CDR3 runs 17 residues. Per the germline V gene, CDR1 is SGHTA and CDR2 is FQGNSA. CDR3 nucleotides: TGTGCCAGCAGCTTATTGGGGGGGACGGGGGATAACTATGGCTACACCTTC. Encoded protein: CASSLLGGTGDNYGYTF. Combining the CDR3 with reference TRBV7-2 and TRBJ1-2 gives the whole variable domain GAGVSQSPSNKVTEKGKDVELRCDPISGHTALYWYRQSLGQGLEFLIYFQGNSAPDKSGLPSDRFSAERTGGSVSTLTIQRTQQEDSAVYLCASSLLGGTGDNYGYTFGSGTRLTVV.

V is TRBV27 and J is TRBJ1-2, with TRBD1 identical over 9 bases. J was trimmed by 3 bases and V by 8 bases; bases with no gene match: 7. There are 14 residues in the CDR3. Per germline, CDR1 MNHEY and CDR2 SMNVEV (reference sequence). The CDR3 DNA follows: TGTGCCAGCGGAACAGGGGGCGCGGACTATGGCTACACCTTC. Translation gives CASGTGGADYGYTF.

V usage is TRBV7-8 and J usage is TRBJ2-7; 10 bases are a match to TRBD2. J was trimmed by 2 bases and V by 5 bases; bases with no gene match: 9. Germline CDR1 reads SGHVS; CDR2 reads FQNEAQ. CDR3 size: 16 residues. CDR3: CASSPVASGGAYEQYF. In nucleotides, the CDR3 is TGTGCCAGCAGCCCTGTGGCAAGCGGGGGGGCCTACGAGCAGTACTTC.

The chain employs TRBV7-3 and TRBJ1-1; D is unresolved. Trimming cost V 1 base and J 5 bases, with 11 bases left between them. The CDR3 has 14 amino acids. Germline lookup yields CDR1 SGHTA and CDR2 FQGTGA. The CDR3 nucleotides read TGTGCCAGCAGCTTAAATGCAATTAGTACTGAAGCTTTCTTT. It codes for CASSLNAISTEAFF.

This clone has just a few counts. This sequence joins TRBV5-6 and TRBJ1-5; perhaps TRBD1 as D (6 bases). The V gene lost 6 bases and the J gene lost 3 bases, with 16 bases spanning the gap. Germline V gene lookup returns CDR1 SGHDT and CDR2 YYEEEE. The CDR3 is made up of 15 amino acids. The CDR3 reads CASNIQGFANQPQHF. The CDR3 nucleotides read TGTGCCAGCAACATCCAGGGGTTTGCCAATCAGCCCCAGCATTTT.

The V and J genes are TRBV9 and TRBJ2-5; 9 nucleotides align to TRBD1. Gene TRBJ2-7 matches the end of the DNA better, so the J call may be wrong. Per the germline V gene, CDR1 is SGDLS and CDR2 is YYNGEE. The CDR3 sequence is 14 residues long. For the CDR3, the DNA is TGTGCCAGCAGCAATACAGGGGGCGATTACGAGCAGTACTTC. Its protein is CASSNTGGDYEQYF.

This chain links TRBV7-8 with TRBJ2-2; 9 bases agree with TRBD1. The V gene's germline CDR1 is SGHVS and CDR2 FQNEAQ. V shed 2 bases and J 0 bases; nucleotides not matched to a gene: 4. The CDR3 covers 17 residues. CDR3 sequence reads: CASSLLQGAANTGELFF. The CDR3 region has the DNA TGTGCCAGCAGCTTATTACAGGGGGCGGCGAACACCGGGGAGCTGTTTTTT.

This clone was recorded once. This chain links TRBV28 with TRBJ2-1; TRBD1 is a possible D gene (6 bases). This CDR3 is built from 15 residues. Trimming pared 2 bases from V and 5 bases from J, leaving 13 bases between. CDR1 MDHEN and CDR2 SYDVKM come from the germline V gene. CDR3 residues: CASSLGDTQDNEQFF. CDR3 in DNA: TGTGCCAGCAGTTTAGGGGACACCCAGGACAATGAGCAGTTCTTC.

The rearrangement links TRBV27 to TRBJ1-2; possibly TRBD1 for D (5 bases). Germline CDR1 is MNHEY and CDR2 is SMNVEV (reference sequence). V was cut by 0 bases and J by 6 bases, with 14 bases left in between. This CDR3 region has 15 residues. The CDR3 nucleotides are TGTGCCAGCAGTTTATCGTCAGGTCAGGGCAATGGCTACACCTTC. Amino acids: CASSLSSGQGNGYTF.

This chain uses TRBV7-3 with TRBJ2-1, with 8 nucleotides matching TRBD2. The V gene end was trimmed by 2 bases and the J gene end by 10 bases; junction bases not matched to a gene: 10. This CDR3 is built from 15 residues. Germline-derived CDR1 and CDR2 are SGHTA and FQGTGA. The CDR3 bases are TGTGCCAGCAGCTTATCTGCCGGGAGGGCCGGGGAGCAGTTCTTC. It yields the protein CASSLSAGRAGEQFF.

The chain couples TRBV19 to TRBJ2-5; TRBD1 is a possible D gene (6 bases). The V gene lost 5 bases and the J gene lost 9 bases, with 25 bases spanning the gap. This CDR3 has 16 residues. The germline V gene has CDR1 LNHDA and CDR2 SQIVND (reference sequence). CDR3 nucleotides: TGTGCCAGTAGTTTACCGACAGGCTCGTGGCCCGGGGCCCAGTACTTC. Its translation: CASSLPTGSWPGAQYF.

The chain employs TRBV7-8 and TRBJ2-6; D is perhaps TRBD1 (6 bases). The CDR3 spans 14 residues. V was clipped by 5 bases and J by 6 bases, with 11 bases between them. The germline V gene has CDR1 SGHVS and CDR2 FQNEAQ. DNA for the CDR3: TGTGCCAGCAGCGTGGACAGACTGGCCAACGTCCTGACTTTC. This translates into CASSVDRLANVLTF.

V usage is TRBV7-8 and J usage is TRBJ1-4, with 8 bases identical to TRBD1. The germline V gene encodes CDR1 SGHVS and CDR2 FQNEAQ. V trimming: 2 bases; J trimming: 8 bases; junction bases outside the gene matches: 10. CDR3 size: 16 residues. The DNA of the CDR3 is TGTGCCAGCAGCTTAAGGAAGGACAGGGTGAGGGAAAAACTGTTTTTT. It is translated as CASSLRKDRVREKLFF.

The chain employs TRBV6-5 and TRBJ1-2, with 8 nucleotides matching TRBD1. V shed 0 bases, J shed 6 bases, and the junction held 6 bases outside the gene matches. Germline V lookup: CDR1 MNHEY, CDR2 SVGAGI. The CDR3 is 15 amino acids. The CDR3 sequence is CASSYSLTGGNGYTF. Written as DNA, the CDR3 is TGTGCCAGCAGTTACTCGTTAACAGGGGGGAATGGCTACACCTTC.

The J gene is TRBJ2-2, the V gene TRBV5-5, with D possibly matching TRBD1 (6 bases). Trimming shortened V by 4 bases and J by 0 bases, and 16 bases separated the two germline ends. This CDR3 contains 17 residues. Per germline, CDR1 SGHKS and CDR2 YYEKEE (reference sequence). As DNA, the CDR3 is TGTGCCAGCAGCCTTGTACCGACAGGATCGAACACCGGGGAGCTGTTTTTT. This encodes CASSLVPTGSNTGELFF.

The chain combines TRBV7-3 with TRBJ2-1; TRBD1 aligns across 7 bases. Germline V lookup: CDR1 SGHTA, CDR2 FQGTGA. There are 14 residues in the CDR3. V trimming: 2 bases; J trimming: 6 bases; junction bases outside the gene matches: 4. DNA for the CDR3: TGTGCCAGCAGCTTATGGTCAGGGGGCAATGAGCAGTTCTTC. Its protein product is CASSLWSGGNEQFF.

On this clone itself: The junction and the germline gene differ at one end; a read error may be behind it. The same CDR3 also results from other DNA sequences found in this sample. DNA for the CDR3: TGCGCTAGCAGCCAAGATGGGGCATACGAGCAGTACTTC. Protein sequence: CASSQDGAYEQYF. The chain uses TRBV4-1 and TRBJ2-7; perhaps TRBD1 as D (5 bases). This CDR3 comprises 13 residues. Per the germline V gene, CDR1 is MGHRA and CDR2 is YSYEKL.

This clone was counted once. This chain joins TRBV9 and TRBJ2-7; D remains ambiguous. The V gene lost 0 bases and the J gene lost 7 bases, with 5 bases spanning the gap. This CDR3 spans 11 amino acids. Germline V gives CDR1 SGDLS, CDR2 YYNGEE. The CDR3 here is CASSVAVEQYF. In nucleotides, the CDR3 is TGTGCCAGCAGCGTAGCAGTGGAGCAGTACTTC.

This chain uses TRBV7-2 with TRBJ2-3; 8 bases are shared with TRBD2. V lost 5 bases, J lost 8 bases, and 15 bases stayed unmatched. The CDR3 is 16 amino acids. CDR1 SGHTA and CDR2 FQGNSA come from the germline V gene. The CDR3: CASSPVTSARRGTQYF. The CDR3, as DNA: TGTGCCAGCAGCCCAGTGACTAGCGCGAGGAGGGGTACGCAGTATTTT.

This chain joins TRBV21-1 and TRBJ2-5; the table names TRBD2, a call not compared with the DNA. TRBV21-1 is a listed pseudogene. The length of the CDR3 is 14 residues. The CDR3 loop is CASSKGGGQETQYF. The CDR3 DNA follows: TGTGCCAGCAGCAAAGGGGGGGGGCAAGAGACCCAGTACTTC.

This clone was counted between two and nine times. The chain links TRBV27 to TRBJ2-2; 8 nucleotides agree with TRBD1. V was clipped by 4 bases and J by 4 bases; unmatched bases: 8. CDR1 and CDR2 from the germline V gene are MNHEY and SMNVEV (reference sequence). The CDR3 length is 16 residues. As DNA, the CDR3 is TGTGCCAGCAGTTCAGGGGGCGCAGGGGTCACCGGGGAGCTGTTTTTT. This gives the protein CASSSGGAGVTGELFF.

For the CDR3, the DNA is TGTGCCATCAGTGAGTCACTAGCGGAGCAGTATTTT. Residues: CAISESLAEQYF. The chain uses TRBV10-3 and TRBJ2-3; TRBD2 aligns across 8 bases. In germline, CDR1 is ENHRY, CDR2 SYGVKD. Unmatched junction bases numbered 1, after V lost 0 bases and J lost 11 bases. CDR3 length: 12 amino acids.